Below, 27 T cell receptor beta chains from the same sample are listed, as sequenced in a study of T cell repertoires in cytomegalovirus infection. TCRdb redid the calling of the reads with MiXCR, one entry per CDR3 protein. The sample contains about 480,000 distinct CDR3 sequences, roughly 34% of which appear only once. No cognate antigen is known for these TCRs. The sequences come from cultured PBMCs, collected from culture after CMV antigen stimulation. These receptors were taken from a human donor in good health (CMV status not recorded). Some clones in this sample may be carry-over from other donors' samples.

Remarks on this clonotype: The junction departs from the called germline gene at one end, perhaps through a read error. The chain is built from TRBV29-1 and TRBJ2-1, with a tentative D call TRBD1 (5 bases). The CDR3 consists of 10 residues. Germline assignment: CDR1 SQVTM and CDR2 ANQGSEA. CDR3 region: CSVNEDMTRF. The CDR3 DNA follows: TGCAGCGTCAATGAGGACATGACCCGCTTC.

This clonotype has a handful of counts. This chain links TRBV12-3 or TRBV12-4 with TRBJ2-1; D perhaps matches TRBD2 (6 bases). The CDR3 extends over 14 amino acids. Trimming took off 5 bases at V and 2 bases at J, with 10 bases between the two ends. The CDR3, as DNA: TGTGCCAGCAGTCCAGCGGGCCCCTACAATGAGCAGTTCTTC. It specifies CASSPAGPYNEQFF.

This clonotype came up a few times. The rearrangement uses TRBV5-4 and TRBJ1-1; D possibly corresponds to TRBD1 (6 bases). The ends were cut back, 4 bases at V and 6 bases at J, with 16 bases in the middle. The CDR3 spans 14 residues. The germline CDR1 and CDR2 sequences are SGHNT and YYREEE (reference sequence). The chain's CDR3 is CASSPWTESAEAFF. DNA for the CDR3: TGTGCCAGCAGCCCCTGGACAGAAAGTGCTGAAGCTTTCTTT.

This clonotype is judged medium-sized. Here the CDR3 DNA reads TGTGCCAGCAGCTTAGTGGCGACTACTTCTGGGGCCAACGTCCTGACTTTC. Protein sequence: CASSLVATTSGANVLTF. The chain combines TRBV7-2 with TRBJ2-6; possible D gene TRBD2, 5 bases. The germline gives CDR1 SGHTA, CDR2 FQGNSA. The germline V and J ends were trimmed by 1 base and 1 base, with 11 bases remaining between them. This CDR3 is 17 amino acids long.

The sample holds a few counts of this clonotype. The genes are TRBV12-3 or TRBV12-4 and TRBJ2-5, with a weak D call TRBD1 (6 bases). The CDR3 length is 13 residues. With 4 bases removed from V and 6 bases from J, the gap between germline ends came to 12 bases. DNA of the CDR3: TGTGCCAGCAGTTCAGGGGATCGGCAGACCCAGTACTTC. Translated, it gives CASSSGDRQTQYF.

The genes are TRBV15 and TRBJ1-6; 7 bases are a match to TRBD1. This CDR3 is built from 18 residues. V dropped 0 bases and J dropped 7; count of bases not matched to a gene: 12. In germline, CDR1 is LNHNV, CDR2 YYDKDF (reference sequence). The CDR3 DNA reads as TGTGCCACCAGCAGAGATGATCGGGACAGATTCCCCAATTCACCCCTCCACTTT. Residues: CATSRDDRDRFPNSPLHF.

There are a few counts of this clonotype. A junction end diverges from the germline sequence, so it may reflect a read error. This chain joins TRBV12-3 or TRBV12-4 and TRBJ1-1, with 9 bases fitting TRBD1. There are 14 residues in the CDR3. This CDR3 reads CASRLGTGYTEAFF. The DNA of the CDR3 is TGTGCCAGCAGGTTAGGGACAGGGTACACTGAAGCTTTCTTT.

The chain is built from TRBV7-2 and TRBJ1-6; D ambiguous. CDR3 length: 15 residues. Germline CDR1 reads SGHTA; CDR2 reads FQGNSA. Trimming left V 0 bases short and J 8 bases short, with 11 bases between. The CDR3 protein is CASSLAPLWDSPLHF. CDR3 sequence (DNA): TGTGCCAGCAGCTTAGCTCCCTTGTGGGATTCACCCCTCCACTTT.

This clonotype was found a few times. V usage is TRBV7-2 and J usage is TRBJ2-3, with a weak D call TRBD2 (5 bases). The CDR3 loop spans 14 amino acids. Germline CDR1 SGHTA, CDR2 FQGNSA. V was clipped by 7 bases and J by 2 bases, with 13 bases between them. CDR3 coding DNA: TGTGCCAGCAACCACGGACTGAACACAGATACGCAGTATTTT. Its translation is CASNHGLNTDTQYF.

The table lists this clonotype with a few counts. The V and J genes are TRBV6-8 and TRBJ2-7; no reliable D call. Deletions cut 1 base from V and 0 bases from J, with 4 bases between. This CDR3 contains 13 residues. Germline V lookup: CDR1 MNHGY, CDR2 SAAAGT. In DNA form, the CDR3 reads TGTGCCAGCAGTTACTTATTCTCCTACGAGCAGTACTTC. Its protein product is CASSYLFSYEQYF.

This sequence joins TRBV14 and TRBJ2-2, with D possibly being TRBD1 (7 bases). Trimming shortened V by 2 bases and J by 2 bases, and 27 bases separated the two germline ends. Germline V gene data show CDR1 as SGHDN and CDR2 as FVKESK. The CDR3 contains 21 residues. The CDR3 protein is CASSQFIGRPGQGGNTGELFF. The CDR3 region has the DNA TGTGCCAGCAGCCAATTTATTGGTCGTCCTGGGCAGGGGGGAAACACCGGGGAGCTGTTTTTT.

There are a few counts of this clonotype. The chain employs TRBV7-2 and TRBJ1-4; weak D call: TRBD1 (5 bases). This CDR3 is 13 amino acids long. Germline assignment: CDR1 SGHTA and CDR2 FQGNSA. V shed 5 bases and J shed 4 bases, with 8 bases lying between them. The CDR3 sequence is CASSPGGNEKLFF. As DNA, the CDR3 is TGTGCCAGCAGCCCCGGGGGTAATGAAAAACTGTTTTTT.

The genes are TRBV9 and TRBJ2-1; 8 bases are shared with TRBD2. Losses at the gene ends were 5 bases for V and 8 bases for J; bases not matched to a gene: 6. Germline CDR1 SGDLS, CDR2 YYNGEE. This CDR3 is built from 13 residues. The CDR3 DNA reads as TGTGCCAGCAGTCGGACTAGCCGCGATGAGCAGTTCTTC. It encodes CASSRTSRDEQFF.

The chain recombines TRBV19 with TRBJ1-5; no definite D call. Trimming shortened V by 5 bases and J by 7 bases, and 15 bases separated the two germline ends. Germline lookup yields CDR1 LNHDA and CDR2 SQIVND (reference sequence). The CDR3 is 14 amino acids. CDR3 in amino acids: CASSAPPRGQPQHF. The CDR3 nucleotides are TGTGCCAGTAGTGCCCCTCCAAGAGGGCAGCCCCAGCATTTT.

The chain employs TRBV19 and TRBJ2-7; D remains unclear. The germline V gene encodes CDR1 LNHDA and CDR2 SQIVND (reference sequence). The CDR3 has 11 amino acids. V was shortened by 3 bases and J by 4 bases, with 4 bases between the two germline ends. DNA of the CDR3: TGTGCCAGTAGTATGGGGTACGAGCAGTACTTC. As protein: CASSMGYEQYF. Filled out from reference TRBV19 and TRBJ2-7, the complete variable domain reads DGGITQSPKYLFRKEGQNVTLSCEQNLNHDAMYWYRQDPGQGLRLIYYSQIVNDFQKGDIAEGYSVSREKKESFPLTVTSAQKNPTAFYLCASSMGYEQYFGPGTRLTVT.

This clonotype has only a few counts. This sequence joins TRBV7-9 and TRBJ2-3; D might be TRBD2 (5 bases). The CDR3 loop spans 14 amino acids. In germline, CDR1 is SEHNR, CDR2 FQNEAQ (reference sequence). V was cut by 5 bases and J by 5 bases, with 14 bases left in between. CDR3 residues: CASSLGLGGDTQYF. The DNA for the CDR3 is TGTGCCAGCAGCCTCGGACTTGGCGGAGATACGCAGTATTTT.

This clonotype was seen only a few times. The V and J genes are TRBV6-2 or TRBV6-3 and TRBJ1-1; unclear D gene. V was clipped by 0 bases and J by 0 bases, with 14 bases between them. CDR3 length: 17 residues. Germline CDR1 and CDR2: MNHEY and SVGEGT. The CDR3 is CASSYSRVRTMNTEAFF. The CDR3 DNA reads TGTGCCAGCAGTTACTCGAGGGTCAGAACCATGAACACTGAAGCTTTCTTT.

The gene calls are TRBV7-8 and TRBJ2-7; D possibly corresponds to TRBD1 (7 bases). Between the trimmed V and J ends, which lost 5 bases and 1 base, there was a span of 12 bases. The CDR3 length is 14 residues. Germline values: CDR1 SGHVS, CDR2 FQNEAQ. The CDR3 coding sequence is TGTGCCAGCAGCCAATCAGGGGGGTCCTACGAGCAGTACTTC. Amino acids: CASSQSGGSYEQYF.

The chain recombines TRBV12-3 or TRBV12-4 with TRBJ1-1; 10 nucleotides line up with TRBD1. The CDR3 runs 16 residues. Trimming removed 6 bases from V and 1 base from J; junction bases left unmatched: 8. The CDR3 DNA reads TGTGCCAGCAGGGGATTTGGACAGGGGGGGAACACTGAAGCTTTCTTT. Its translation: CASRGFGQGGNTEAFF.

The CDR3 protein is CASSMGERGYTF. The CDR3 DNA reads TGTGCCAGTAGTATGGGGGAGCGCGGCTACACCTTC. The chain employs TRBV19 and TRBJ1-2, with a possible D match to TRBD1 (5 bases). The CDR3 is made up of 12 amino acids. Trimming left V 3 bases short and J 8 bases short, with 10 bases between. Germline CDR1 and CDR2: LNHDA and SQIVND (reference sequence).

V and J are TRBV11-2 and TRBJ1-4; no firm D call. The germline V and J ends were trimmed by 0 bases and 7 bases, with 12 bases remaining between them. The CDR3 has 15 amino acids. Germline CDR1 reads SGHAT; CDR2 reads FQNNGV. CDR3 amino acids: CASSLELGVSEKLFF. The CDR3, as DNA: TGTGCCAGCAGCTTAGAGCTCGGGGTTTCTGAAAAACTGTTTTTT.

Only a few counts were recorded for this clonotype. The V call is TRBV6-5, the J call TRBJ2-6; the D gene is possibly TRBD1 (6 bases). V was shortened by 4 bases and J by 1 base, with 11 bases between the two germline ends. The CDR3 spans 16 residues. Germline V gives CDR1 MNHEY, CDR2 SVGAGI. The CDR3 loop is CASSFLRGSGANVLTF. CDR3 DNA: TGTGCCAGCAGTTTTTTAAGGGGGTCTGGGGCCAACGTCCTGACTTTC.

The table lists this clonotype with many counts. This chain uses TRBV7-8 with TRBJ1-1; the D gene is possibly TRBD1 (6 bases). Between the trimmed V and J ends, which lost 2 bases and 2 bases, there was a span of 15 bases. In germline, CDR1 is SGHVS, CDR2 FQNEAQ. The CDR3 is 16 residues long. The CDR3 loop is CASSLFSGDINTEAFF. DNA for the CDR3: TGTGCCAGCAGCTTATTTTCAGGGGACATAAACACTGAAGCTTTCTTT.

This clonotype turned up a few times. The chain joins TRBV28 to TRBJ1-1; D call uncertain. V lost 6 bases, J lost 1 base, and 15 bases lay in between. CDR1 and CDR2 (germline): MDHEN, SYDVKM. The CDR3 consists of 15 residues. CDR3: CASSPTRIWNTEAFF. CDR3 bases: TGTGCCAGCAGCCCCACCCGTATTTGGAACACTGAAGCTTTCTTT. Full variable domain (rest looked up from reference TRBV28 and TRBJ1-1): DVKVTQSSRYLVKRTGEKVFLECVQDMDHENMFWYRQDPGLGLRLIYFSYDVKMKEKGDIPEGYSVSREKKERFSLILESASTNQTSMYLCASSPTRIWNTEAFFGQGTRLTVV.

The sample holds a few counts of this clonotype. V and J are TRBV6-1 and TRBJ2-6; D call uncertain. With 10 bases removed from V and 1 base from J, the gap between germline ends came to 11 bases. The CDR3 totals 14 residues. Germline CDR1 is MNHNS and CDR2 is SASEGT. In DNA, the CDR3 is TGTGCCATGTTGACGGATTCTGGGGCCAACGTCCTGACTTTC. Protein: CAMLTDSGANVLTF.

The J gene is TRBJ1-1, the V gene TRBV19; D remains ambiguous. The CDR3 extends over 14 amino acids. V dropped 4 bases and J dropped 0 bases, with 9 bases sitting between them. Germline CDR1 and CDR2: LNHDA and SQIVND (reference sequence). The CDR3 sequence: CASSTGRMNTEAFF. CDR3 nucleotide sequence: TGTGCCAGTAGTACCGGGCGAATGAACACTGAAGCTTTCTTT.

The table lists this clonotype with many counts. The chain recombines TRBV11-2 with TRBJ2-3; 7 positions agree with TRBD2. The CDR3 is 16 amino acids. The J segment lost 2 bases and the V segment lost 4 bases, leaving 9 bases of the junction unmatched. The germline CDR1 and CDR2 sequences are SGHAT and FQNNGV. The DNA for the CDR3 is TGTGCCAGCAGCTGGGGGGGTGGTTCAGTCACAGATACGCAGTATTTT. This codes for CASSWGGGSVTDTQYF.